The clone carrying this T cell receptor beta chain has ten or more counts. Trimming took 3 bases from V and 5 from J, leaving 10 bases between them. From germline, CDR1 is MNHEY and CDR2 SMNVEV (reference sequence). The CDR3 contains 13 residues. This sample stems from a study of molecular identifiers for immune sequencing clone quantification. Each CDR3 protein is one row after TCRdb ran MiXCR on the PCR reads. The sample has roughly 71,000 distinct CDR3 sequences, approximately 17% seen once. The V and J genes are TRBV27 and TRBJ2-5, with a possible D match to TRBD2 (5 bases). Sequenced input: naive CD8+ T cells from blood, with Jurkat cell RNA spiked in. Subset here: FACS-sorted CD8+CD4-CCR7+CD45RA+ naive T cells. The receptor was isolated from a human donor in good health. Some libraries in this study had Jurkat cell RNA spiked in. The CDR3 DNA reads as TGTGCCAGCAGTTTTTTTACGGGGGAGACCCAGTACTTC. It translates to CASSFFTGETQYF.